This section outlines one T cell receptor beta chain sequence together with its context. The antigen remains undetermined. Profiling relied on immunoSEQ multiplex PCR, and the TCRdb table lists in-frame clones only, not all of them. The sample includes over 120,000 clones, roughly 87% of them seen just once. This entry belongs to a study of T cell responses to AZD1222 COVID-19 vaccine. Study findings and constraints: Spike-specific TCR breadth rose after two AZD1222 doses, and depth rose as well. With dominance at 160-218 and 743-854, vaccine-associated CD4 TCRs spanned spike.

CDR3 length equals 16 residues. Germline V lookup: CDR1 MRHNA, CDR2 SNTAGT. V was shortened by 0 bases and J by 4 bases, with 14 bases between the two germline ends. The chain carries TRBV6-4 and TRBJ2-3; a possible D gene is TRBD1 (5 bases). Sequencing was performed on peripheral blood, taken 28 days after the second AZD1222 dose. This clonotype originated in an adult who received the AZD1222 COVID-19 vaccine. CDR3 DNA: TGTGCCAGCAGTGACTCCATCGACAAAGGGGCAGATACGCAGTATTTT. This encodes CASSDSIDKGADTQYF.